The 17 T cell receptor beta chains in this list originate from one sample, sequenced in a study of blood T cell repertoires in COVID-19. Assay: immunoSEQ multiplex PCR; the TCRdb copy retains only in-frame clones and omits some. The data show some 390,000 clones, over 75% seen once. The specimen was PBMCs or T cells enriched from blood (not recorded which). These receptors originate from a man aged 25-45 years who had recovered from COVID-19.

Concerning this clone itself: This sample also contains other DNA sequences that code for the same CDR3. The rearrangement joins TRBV9 to TRBJ2-1; no firm D call. Germline lookup yields CDR1 SGDLS and CDR2 YYNGEE. The CDR3 covers 14 residues. With 0 bases removed from V and 0 bases from J, the gap between germline ends came to 4 bases. CDR3 in DNA: TGTGCCAGCAGCGTAGACGGCTCCTACAATGAGCAGTTCTTC. Translated, it gives CASSVDGSYNEQFF.

There are a few counts of this clone. V gene TRBV6-5 combines with J gene TRBJ2-3; weak D call: TRBD2 (6 bases). The CDR3 totals 15 residues. Germline assignment: CDR1 MNHEY and CDR2 SVGAGI. Trimming took off 0 bases at V and 1 base at J, with 8 bases between the two ends. Here the CDR3 DNA reads TGTGCCAGCAGTTACTCGTGGGAGGGCACAGATACGCAGTATTTT. Translation: CASSYSWEGTDTQYF.

Judged by abundance, this clone is medium-sized. The gene calls are TRBV7-3 and TRBJ2-2; tentatively, D is TRBD2 (5 bases). Deletions cut 4 bases from V and 4 bases from J, with 10 bases between. The CDR3 runs to 14 residues. Germline CDR1 reads SGHTA; CDR2 reads FQGTGA. CDR3 amino acids: CASSSLGGTGELFF. CDR3 nucleotides: TGTGCCAGCAGCTCTCTAGGAGGCACCGGGGAGCTGTTTTTT.

This chain uses TRBV19 with TRBJ2-7; maybe TRBD2 (6 bases). Trimming cost V 3 bases and J 6 bases, with 18 bases left between them. CDR3 size: 15 residues. In germline, CDR1 is LNHDA, CDR2 SQIVND (reference sequence). The chain's CDR3 is CASSIRGDSLIEQYF. The CDR3 DNA reads as TGTGCCAGTAGTATTAGAGGGGACTCTCTGATCGAGCAGTACTTC. The full variable domain, in which reference TRBV19 and TRBJ2-7 provide the parts outside the CDR3, is DGGITQSPKYLFRKEGQNVTLSCEQNLNHDAMYWYRQDPGQGLRLIYYSQIVNDFQKGDIAEGYSVSREKKESFPLTVTSAQKNPTAFYLCASSIRGDSLIEQYFGPGTRLTVT.

The chain recombines TRBV5-5 with TRBJ1-3; D uncertain. Germline V CDR1 and CDR2: SGHKS, YYEKEE (reference sequence). Trimming stripped 2 bases from V and 8 bases from J, with 14 bases between. The CDR3 is made up of 14 amino acids. The CDR3 nucleotides are TGTGCCAGCAGCTTCTACCTGAGGGTGGACACCATATATTTT. Translated: CASSFYLRVDTIYF.

This chain links TRBV7-8 with TRBJ2-5; 7 nucleotides agree with TRBD2. The CDR3 contains 15 residues. The germline CDR1 and CDR2 sequences are SGHVS and FQNEAQ. Unmatched junction bases numbered 10, after V lost 5 bases and J lost 4 bases. Written as DNA, the CDR3 is TGTGCCAGCAGCCCCCAGGCTAGCGGAGGAGAGACCCAGTACTTC. Translating it yields CASSPQASGGETQYF.

This chain uses TRBV5-8 with TRBJ2-7; 10 nucleotides align to TRBD1. V lost 0 bases, J lost 7 bases, and 4 bases stayed unmatched. Germline V gives CDR1 SGHTS, CDR2 YDEGEE. The CDR3 runs to 14 residues. CDR3 loop: CASSLGQGAVEQYF. CDR3 coding DNA: TGTGCCAGCAGCTTGGGACAGGGGGCTGTGGAGCAGTACTTC.

The chain uses TRBV2 and TRBJ2-7, with a tentative D call TRBD1 (5 bases). Germline V gene data show CDR1 as SNHLY and CDR2 as FYNNEI. This CDR3 is built from 14 residues. With 4 bases removed from V and 0 bases from J, the gap between germline ends came to 10 bases. This CDR3 is CASSVGANSYEQYF. CDR3 in DNA: TGTGCCAGCAGTGTTGGGGCCAACTCCTACGAGCAGTACTTC.

The chain employs TRBV24-1 and TRBJ1-2, with 9 nucleotides matching TRBD1. CDR1 and CDR2 from the germline V gene are KGHDR and SFDVKD. This CDR3 region has 17 residues. The V segment lost 3 bases and the J segment 4 bases; nucleotides outside the gene matches: 11. This CDR3 reads CATSDRTTGGSFYGYTF. The CDR3 DNA reads as TGTGCCACCAGTGATCGGACTACAGGGGGCTCCTTCTATGGCTACACCTTC.

This clone was observed a single time. The chain links TRBV5-1 to TRBJ2-7; D gene ambiguous. The CDR3 contains 18 residues. Trimming removed 4 bases from V and 0 bases from J, with 23 bases in between. From germline, CDR1 is SGHRS and CDR2 YFSETQ. The CDR3 DNA is TGCGCCAGCAGCCCTGAGGCGAGGCATACTTCTTTCTCCTACGAGCAGTACTTC. It codes for CASSPEARHTSFSYEQYF.

The J gene is TRBJ2-5, the V gene TRBV6-5, with 7 bases aligning to TRBD2. Germline lookup yields CDR1 MNHEY and CDR2 SVGAGI. The CDR3 length is 13 residues. J lost 5 bases, V lost 10 bases, and 10 bases had no gene match. The CDR3 DNA sequence: TGTGCCACAGCTCGCGGGAGTACGGAGACCCAGTACTTC. Protein product: CATARGSTETQYF.

This rearrangement joins TRBV18 to TRBJ1-1, with 11 bases fitting TRBD1. This CDR3 contains 13 residues. V shed 4 bases, J shed 12 bases, and the junction held 7 bases outside the gene matches. Germline CDR1 is KGHSH and CDR2 is LQKENI. CDR3 amino acids: CASSRTGGYGSFF. The CDR3 DNA is TGTGCCAGCTCACGGACAGGGGGCTATGGGTCTTTCTTT.

V is TRBV4-1 and J is TRBJ2-1, with 8 bases that match TRBD2. Germline V gene sequence: CDR1 MGHRA, CDR2 YSYEKL. The J segment lost 5 bases and the V segment lost 6 bases, leaving 15 bases of the junction unmatched. CDR3 size: 17 residues. The CDR3 region has the DNA TGCGCCAGCAGTCGCGGACTAGCCGCCCCGGGGAACAATGAGCAGTTCTTC. Translated, it gives CASSRGLAAPGNNEQFF.

On this clone: The identical CDR3 is also encoded by other nucleotide sequences in the sample. This sequence joins TRBV3-1 (or the pseudogene TRBV3-2) and TRBJ1-1, with D unclear. The germline V gene encodes CDR1 LGHDT and CDR2 YNNKEL (reference sequence). V was clipped by 1 base and J by 4 bases, with 7 bases between them. The CDR3 has 13 residues. The CDR3 sequence: CASSQGRGTEAFF. The CDR3 DNA sequence: TGTGCCAGCAGCCAAGGTCGGGGCACTGAAGCTTTCTTT.

The rearrangement joins TRBV24-1 to TRBJ2-1; the D gene is possibly TRBD2 (5 bases). Germline V gene data show CDR1 as KGHDR and CDR2 as SFDVKD. The CDR3 sequence is 14 residues long. Trimming cost V 0 bases and J 12 bases, with 14 bases left between them. The CDR3 DNA follows: TGTGCCACCAGTGATTTGCCGGAAGGGAGAGGGCAGTTCTTC. Protein: CATSDLPEGRGQFF.

The rearrangement joins TRBV2 to TRBJ1-3, with D possibly TRBD1 on 5 matching bases. CDR3 size: 14 residues. Germline-derived CDR1 and CDR2 are SNHLY and FYNNEI. V was cut by 6 bases and J by 0 bases, with 9 bases left in between. CDR3 loop: CASRGLSSGNTIYF. CDR3 DNA: TGTGCCAGCAGGGGACTTAGCTCTGGAAACACCATATATTTT.

The chain combines TRBV28 with TRBJ1-2; no definite D call. The CDR3 runs 12 residues. Trimming cost V 7 bases and J 6 bases, with 12 bases left between them. Germline V gene sequence: CDR1 MDHEN, CDR2 SYDVKM. For the CDR3, the DNA is TGTGCCAGCATGGCGGGATTACATGGCTACACCTTC. Its protein is CASMAGLHGYTF.